Shown below are 30 T cell receptor beta chains from a single sample sequenced in a study of cytomegalovirus exposure and HLA in healthy donors. It was with 60 Vbeta and 13 Jbeta primers that the PCR ran. Assay: immunoSEQ multiplex PCR; the TCRdb copy retains only in-frame clones and omits some. This table holds some 120,000 clones, roughly 8.6% found once. Sequenced input: PBMCs. These receptors all come from a woman aged 40 to 50 in good health and CMV-seropositive.

The V call is TRBV6-5, the J call TRBJ1-2, with 8 bases lining up with TRBD1. The CDR3 has 13 amino acids. V lost 6 bases and J lost 7; bases outside the gene matches: 7. Germline V gene sequence: CDR1 MNHEY, CDR2 SVGAGI. CDR3 loop: CASRRQGFGGYTF. The CDR3, as DNA: TGTGCCAGCAGGCGACAGGGGTTCGGTGGCTACACCTTC.

The chain joins TRBV18 to TRBJ2-7; D is unclear. CDR1 and CDR2 from the germline V gene are KGHSH and LQKENI. There are 14 residues in the CDR3. V lost 4 bases and J lost 2, with 12 bases in between. The CDR3 DNA reads as TGTGCCAGCTCACGAAGCTCGAGGACCTACGAGCAGTACTTC. Residues: CASSRSSRTYEQYF. Combining the CDR3 with reference TRBV18 and TRBJ2-7 gives the whole variable domain NAGVMQNPRHLVRRRGQEARLRCSPMKGHSHVYWYRQLPEEGLKFMVYLQKENIIDESGMPKERFSAEFPKEGPSILRIQQVVRGDSAAYFCASSRSSRTYEQYFGPGTRLTVT.

This chain joins TRBV6-5 and TRBJ2-7; D might be TRBD2 (5 bases). The CDR3 has 16 amino acids. Between the trimmed V and J ends, which lost 0 bases and 1 base, there was a span of 13 bases. CDR1 is MNHEY, CDR2 SVGAGI, per germline. CDR3 sequence (DNA): TGTGCCAGCAGTTACTCTGGCGAAACGGGATCCTACGAGCAGTACTTC. Protein: CASSYSGETGSYEQYF.

The chain couples TRBV6-6 to TRBJ1-2; no definite D call. Trimming removed 8 bases at V and 3 bases at J, with 19 bases between. The germline CDR1 and CDR2 sequences are MNHNY and SVGAGI (reference sequence). CDR3 size: 15 residues. The CDR3 coding sequence is TGTGCCAGCGGGGATCGGGGTTTTGAGGACTATGGCTACACCTTC. As protein: CASGDRGFEDYGYTF.

This clone was seen only a few times. This chain connects TRBV29-1 to TRBJ1-3, with D hard to call. The CDR3 is 14 amino acids. The ends were cut back, 0 bases at V and 10 bases at J, with 16 bases in the middle. Germline CDR1 and CDR2: SQVTM and ANQGSEA. The CDR3 sequence: CSVEESDRRETIYF. The CDR3 DNA reads TGCAGCGTTGAAGAGTCCGACCGGCGGGAAACCATATATTTT.

The gene calls are TRBV7-3 and TRBJ2-2, with 7 bases lining up with TRBD1. With 5 bases clipped from V and 3 bases from J, the junction kept 6 bases outside the gene matches. From germline, CDR1 is SGHTA and CDR2 FQGTGA. The length of the CDR3 is 15 residues. The CDR3 loop is CASSLGGQYTGELFF. CDR3 nucleotide sequence: TGTGCCAGCAGCCTAGGGGGACAGTACACCGGGGAGCTGTTTTTT. Variable domain in full (rest from reference TRBV7-3 and TRBJ2-2): GAGVSQTPSNKVTEKGKYVELRCDPISGHTALYWYRQSLGQGPEFLIYFQGTGAADDSGLPNDRFFAVRPEGSVSTLKIQRTERGDSAVYLCASSLGGQYTGELFFGEGSRLTVL.

The chain recombines TRBV6-6 with TRBJ1-3, with D uncertain. CDR1 is MNHNY, CDR2 SVGAGI, per germline (reference sequence). The CDR3 is 13 residues long. V was cut by 0 bases and J by 4 bases, with 4 bases left in between. DNA for the CDR3: TGTGCCAGCAGTTACTCGGAGGGAAACACCATATATTTT. Protein: CASSYSEGNTIYF.

The chain links TRBV7-2 to TRBJ2-1; D might be TRBD1 (6 bases). CDR1 and CDR2 from the germline V gene are SGHTA and FQGNSA. CDR3 length: 14 residues. The V end was cut by 5 bases, the J end by 6 bases, with 14 bases between. DNA of the CDR3: TGTGCCAGCAGCCCCCAAATACAGGGCAATGAGCAGTTCTTC. Its protein product is CASSPQIQGNEQFF.

This clone was seen a few times. The chain couples TRBV27 to TRBJ2-7, with D perhaps matching TRBD1 (6 bases). Germline V gives CDR1 MNHEY, CDR2 SMNVEV (reference sequence). This CDR3 comprises 15 residues. V lost 1 base to trimming and J lost 3 bases, with 13 bases between them. This CDR3 is CASSLFRDINYEQYF. The DNA of the CDR3 is TGTGCCAGCAGTTTATTCCGGGACATAAACTACGAGCAGTACTTC.

This clone has more than one count but fewer than ten. The rearrangement uses TRBV10-3 and TRBJ1-1; 10 bases map to TRBD1. The germline V gene has CDR1 ENHRY and CDR2 SYGVKD. The CDR3 has 17 amino acids. V lost 2 bases, J lost 6 bases, and 12 bases stayed unmatched. The CDR3 nucleotides are TGTGCCATCAGTGAGGGGACAGGGGTCCGTTCACTCTCTGAAGCTTTCTTT. Protein sequence: CAISEGTGVRSLSEAFF.

This chain uses TRBV7-9 with TRBJ1-1; TRBD1 matches 8 bases. V shed 5 bases, J shed 3 bases, and the junction held 8 bases outside the gene matches. Germline CDR1 is SEHNR and CDR2 is FQNEAQ (reference sequence). CDR3 length: 15 amino acids. CDR3 coding DNA: TGTGCCAGCAGCCTGCCGACAGGGGCGGACACTGAAGCTTTCTTT. Residues: CASSLPTGADTEAFF.

This clone was observed a few times. The chain couples TRBV9 to TRBJ1-1; 7 nucleotides align to TRBD1. This CDR3 comprises 14 residues. With 4 bases clipped from V and 1 base from J, the junction kept 4 bases outside the gene matches. The V gene's germline CDR1 is SGDLS and CDR2 YYNGEE. The CDR3, as DNA: TGTGCCAGCAGCAGGGGGCCGGGGAACACTGAAGCTTTCTTT. Its translation is CASSRGPGNTEAFF.

This clone was counted between two and nine times. The chain carries TRBV30 and TRBJ2-7; TRBD1 is a possible D gene (5 bases). Germline loops: CDR1 GTSNPN, CDR2 SVGIG (reference sequence). The CDR3 is 15 residues long. Between the trimmed V and J ends, which lost 3 bases and 8 bases, there was a span of 23 bases. In nucleotides, the CDR3 is TGTGCCTGGAGGCTTACTACAGGTTTCTACTGGAAGCAGTACTTC. Residues: CAWRLTTGFYWKQYF.

The chain employs TRBV5-1 and TRBJ2-2, with 8 nucleotides matching TRBD1. Germline V gene data show CDR1 as SGHRS and CDR2 as YFSETQ. The CDR3 totals 17 residues. The J segment lost 4 bases and the V segment lost 2 bases, leaving 10 bases of the junction unmatched. The CDR3: CASSFPLGDRFTGELFF. In DNA form, the CDR3 reads TGCGCCAGCAGCTTCCCTCTCGGGGACAGGTTCACCGGGGAGCTGTTTTTT.

The chain combines TRBV5-6 with TRBJ2-7; D not certain. The CDR3 has 12 residues. The germline V and J ends were trimmed by 4 bases and 3 bases, with 8 bases remaining between them. Germline CDR1 SGHDT, CDR2 YYEEEE. CDR3 residues: CASSLARYEQYF. The DNA of the CDR3 is TGTGCCAGCAGCCTGGCCCGCTACGAGCAGTACTTC.

The chain uses TRBV7-9 and TRBJ2-7; a possible D gene is TRBD1 (5 bases). Germline V gene lookup returns CDR1 SEHNR and CDR2 FQNEAQ (reference sequence). The CDR3 is 14 residues long. V lost 2 bases and J 2 bases, leaving 10 bases between the germline ends. CDR3 protein: CASSLPQGPYEQYF. The CDR3 DNA reads as TGTGCCAGCAGCTTACCCCAGGGCCCCTACGAGCAGTACTTC.

The chain joins TRBV11-2 to TRBJ1-5; D perhaps matches TRBD1 (6 bases). V shed 1 base and J shed 2 bases, with 15 bases lying between them. The germline CDR1 and CDR2 sequences are SGHAT and FQNNGV. This CDR3 has 17 residues. The CDR3 DNA follows: TGTGCCAGCAGCTTAGGCCACAGGGAATCGGGCAATCAGCCCCAGCATTTT. This encodes CASSLGHRESGNQPQHF.

As to this clone: Other DNA sequences in the sample encode the same CDR3. This chain uses TRBV6-5 with TRBJ2-7; D is perhaps TRBD1 (6 bases). V lost 0 bases, J lost 4 bases, and 10 bases lay in between. This CDR3 contains 14 residues. Germline CDR1 and CDR2: MNHEY and SVGAGI. The CDR3 DNA sequence: TGTGCCAGCAGTTACTCCAGGGGAAGGTACGAGCAGTACTTC. Protein: CASSYSRGRYEQYF.

Only a few counts were recorded for this clone. The chain has TRBV14 and TRBJ2-7, with D possibly matching TRBD2 (7 bases). The germline gives CDR1 SGHDN, CDR2 FVKESK. V was pared by 1 base and J by 2 bases, with 9 bases between. The CDR3 spans 14 residues. CDR3 amino acids: CASSQVGGPYEQYF. In DNA, the CDR3 is TGTGCCAGCAGCCAAGTCGGGGGGCCCTACGAGCAGTACTTC. Full variable domain (outside the CDR3, taken from reference TRBV14 and TRBJ2-7): EAGVTQFPSHSVIEKGQTVTLRCDPISGHDNLYWYRRVMGKEIKFLLHFVKESKQDESGMPNNRFLAERTGGTYSTLKVQPAELEDSGVYFCASSQVGGPYEQYFGPGTRLTVT.

This clone came up a few times. The chain employs TRBV5-1 and TRBJ2-3; D gene ambiguous. Germline V lookup: CDR1 SGHRS, CDR2 YFSETQ. The V gene lost 2 bases and the J gene lost 4 bases, with 8 bases spanning the gap. This CDR3 has 13 amino acids. The CDR3 loop reads CASSFQVADTQYF. CDR3 in DNA: TGCGCCAGCAGCTTTCAGGTTGCAGATACGCAGTATTTT.

The V gene is TRBV29-1, the J gene TRBJ1-2; D is ambiguous. Germline V gives CDR1 SQVTM, CDR2 ANQGSEA. The ends were cut back, 6 bases at V and 4 bases at J, with 15 bases in the middle. The CDR3 covers 13 residues. The CDR3 DNA reads as TGCAGCGTCCCTGACCGGGAGGGCTATGGCTACACCTTC. This translates into CSVPDREGYGYTF.

The rearrangement joins TRBV30 to TRBJ2-7; TRBD2 is a possible D gene (6 bases). The ends were cut back, 7 bases at V and 3 bases at J, with 16 bases in the middle. The CDR3 has 13 amino acids. Germline CDR1 reads GTSNPN; CDR2 reads SVGIG (reference sequence). Here the CDR3 reads CASAGGAVYEQYF. The CDR3 DNA is TGTGCCTCCGCGGGCGGGGCAGTCTACGAGCAGTACTTC.

V usage is TRBV11-2 and J usage is TRBJ2-1; possible D gene TRBD2, 5 bases. Looked up from germline, CDR1 is SGHAT and CDR2 is FQNNGV. The CDR3 extends over 13 amino acids. Trimming took off 5 bases at V and 8 bases at J, with 13 bases between the two ends. CDR3 coding DNA: TGTGCCAGCAGCCTGCTCGGGGTCGATGAGCAGTTCTTC. This encodes CASSLLGVDEQFF.

The chain combines TRBV25-1 with TRBJ2-5; possible D gene TRBD2, 5 bases. The J call is doubtful: the DNA matches TRBJ2-7 better. This CDR3 comprises 13 residues. Germline V lookup: CDR1 MGHDK, CDR2 SYGVNS. CDR3 coding DNA: TGTGCCAGCAGGGACTTTGCCTCCTACGAGCAGTACTTC. Protein sequence: CASRDFASYEQYF.

This clone was picked up a small number of times. The chain combines TRBV2 with TRBJ1-1; TRBD1 matches at 11 bases. The CDR3 is made up of 15 amino acids. Germline lookup yields CDR1 SNHLY and CDR2 FYNNEI. V shed 4 bases and J 7 bases; nucleotides not matched to a gene: 8. DNA for the CDR3: TGTGCCAGCAGTGGGGGGGACAGGGGGACAGGTGAAGCTTTCTTT. This gives the protein CASSGGDRGTGEAFF.

About this clone: A read error may produce the germline difference seen at one junction end. The CDR3 DNA reads TGTGCCAGCAGCTTAGGCCAGGGAAGGGACTATGGCTACTCCTTC. Its protein product is CASSLGQGRDYGYSF. The chain employs TRBV11-2 and TRBJ1-2; D may be TRBD1 (5 bases). Germline CDR1 reads SGHAT; CDR2 reads FQNNGV. The CDR3 sequence is 15 residues long.

This clone was recorded a few times. This chain uses TRBV6-1 with TRBJ2-6; D ambiguous. Germline V lookup: CDR1 MNHNS, CDR2 SASEGT. Trimming pared 4 bases from V and 0 bases from J, leaving 4 bases between. The CDR3 runs to 14 residues. Here the CDR3 reads CASSGHSGANVLTF. The CDR3 DNA reads TGTGCCAGCAGTGGTCACTCTGGGGCCAACGTCCTGACTTTC.

A few counts support this clone. The chain recombines TRBV18 with TRBJ1-1, with TRBD1 identical over 9 bases. J was trimmed by 4 bases and V by 1 base; bases with no gene match: 7. The CDR3 is 16 amino acids. The germline CDR1 and CDR2 sequences are KGHSH and LQKENI. This CDR3 reads CASSPRILTGGTEAFF. CDR3 nucleotide sequence: TGTGCCAGCTCACCACGGATTCTGACAGGGGGCACTGAAGCTTTCTTT.

This clone was found a few times. The CDR3 DNA sequence: TGTGCCAGCTCACCACGAAGGGGTTGGACAGATACGCAGTATTTT. Translation: CASSPRRGWTDTQYF. This chain connects TRBV18 to TRBJ2-3, with TRBD1 as a possible D gene (5 bases). CDR3 size: 15 residues. V gave up 1 base and J gave up 3 bases, with 11 bases separating them. CDR1 is KGHSH and CDR2 is LQKENI in the germline V gene.

This clone was detected a few times. The genes are TRBV2 and TRBJ1-5; D remains ambiguous. From germline, CDR1 is SNHLY and CDR2 FYNNEI. The CDR3 length is 16 residues. V gave up 8 bases and J gave up 0 bases, with 17 bases separating them. This chain's CDR3 is CASPREAACSNQPQHF. DNA for the CDR3: TGTGCCAGCCCGAGAGAGGCTGCCTGTAGCAATCAGCCCCAGCATTTT.